The 15 T cell receptor beta chains below all came from one sample that was sequenced in a study of shared clonotypes between healthy human individuals. Using immunoSEQ multiplex PCR, the repertoire was profiled, and TCRdb retains in-frame clones only, with some absent. The data hold approximately 1.5 million clones, with 95% to 99% observed a single time. Sequences were obtained from naive CD4+ T cells sorted from blood. This sample's subset: CD45RA+ positively selected. The source of these receptors is a man aged 25-40 years in good health.

This clone showed up just once. This chain links TRBV5-1 with TRBJ1-6; possible D gene TRBD1, 5 bases. Germline V gene lookup returns CDR1 SGHRS and CDR2 YFSETQ. This CDR3 comprises 15 residues. V was clipped by 0 bases and J by 8 bases, with 12 bases between them. Here the CDR3 DNA reads TGCGCCAGCAGCTTGGCTGGGGGATCCTATTCACCCCTCCACTTT. The encoded protein is CASSLAGGSYSPLHF. Full variable domain (missing parts from reference TRBV5-1 and TRBJ1-6): KAGVTQTPRYLIKTRGQQVTLSCSPISGHRSVSWYQQTPGQGLQFLFEYFSETQRNKGNFPGRFSGRQFSNSRSEMNVSTLELGDSALYLCASSLAGGSYSPLHFGNGTRLTVT.

The chain has TRBV2 and TRBJ2-5; 8 nucleotides match TRBD1. CDR3 size: 11 residues. Losses at the gene ends were 11 bases for V and 2 bases for J; bases not matched to a gene: 1. Germline loops: CDR1 SNHLY, CDR2 FYNNEI. Here the CDR3 DNA reads TGTGCCCGGGACAGGCAAGAGACCCAGTACTTC. Translation: CARDRQETQYF.

The rearrangement links TRBV11-2 to TRBJ2-2; TRBD1 is a possible D gene (5 bases). Trimming removed 2 bases from V and 6 bases from J, with 7 bases in between. The V gene's germline CDR1 is SGHAT and CDR2 FQNNGV. There are 13 residues in the CDR3. The CDR3 DNA follows: TGTGCCAGCAGCTTACCACAGGCCGGGGAGCTGTTTTTT. It specifies CASSLPQAGELFF. Full variable domain (remainder filled in from reference TRBV11-2 and TRBJ2-2): EAGVAQSPRYKIIEKRQSVAFWCNPISGHATLYWYQQILGQGPKLLIQFQNNGVVDDSQLPKDRFSAERLKGVDSTLKIQPAKLEDSAVYLCASSLPQAGELFFGEGSRLTVL.

The chain employs TRBV19 and TRBJ2-2, with TRBD2 as a possible D gene (7 bases). The CDR3 length is 15 residues. Germline V gives CDR1 LNHDA, CDR2 SQIVND (reference sequence). V was pared by 5 bases and J by 5 bases, with 15 bases between. The CDR3 protein is CASSPDRGATGELFF. The CDR3 DNA follows: TGTGCCAGTAGTCCCGACCGGGGGGCGACCGGGGAGCTGTTTTTT.

The J gene is TRBJ1-3, the V gene TRBV25-1; the match to TRBD1 covers 11 bases. The CDR3 runs to 16 residues. The V and J ends lost 2 bases and 3 bases, in that order; junction bases with no gene match: 3. The germline V gene encodes CDR1 MGHDK and CDR2 SYGVNS. This CDR3 is CASSERTGGYGNTIYF. CDR3 nucleotide sequence: TGTGCCAGCAGTGAAAGGACAGGGGGCTATGGAAACACCATATATTTT. The full variable domain, in which reference TRBV25-1 and TRBJ1-3 provide the parts outside the CDR3, is EADIYQTPRYLVIGTGKKITLECSQTMGHDKMYWYQQDPGMELHLIHYSYGVNSTEKGDLSSESTVSRIRTEHFPLTLESARPSHTSQYLCASSERTGGYGNTIYFGEGSWLTVV.

This clone showed up just once. The chain is built from TRBV5-6 and TRBJ2-2, with 7 bases aligning to TRBD1. V was clipped by 4 bases and J by 1 base; unmatched bases: 4. The CDR3 loop spans 15 amino acids. Germline CDR1 reads SGHDT; CDR2 reads YYEEEE. CDR3 in DNA: TGTGCCAGCAGCATGACAGGGAGGAACACCGGGGAGCTGTTTTTT. Encoded protein: CASSMTGRNTGELFF. Supplemented by reference TRBV5-6 and TRBJ2-2, the full variable domain reads DAGVTQSPTHLIKTRGQQVTLRCSPKSGHDTVSWYQQALGQGPQFIFQYYEEEERQRGNFPDRFSGHQFPNYSSELNVNALLLGDSALYLCASSMTGRNTGELFFGEGSRLTVL.

On this clone: Other DNA sequences in this sample translate to the same CDR3. This chain uses TRBV11-2 with TRBJ2-7, with D perhaps matching TRBD2 (5 bases). Looked up from germline, CDR1 is SGHAT and CDR2 is FQNNGV. Between the trimmed V and J ends, which lost 0 bases and 3 bases, there was a span of 6 bases. The CDR3 consists of 13 residues. DNA of the CDR3: TGTGCCAGCAGCTTAGATCGGGGCTACGAGCAGTACTTC. Translation: CASSLDRGYEQYF.

V usage is TRBV7-9 and J usage is TRBJ2-5, with D perhaps TRBD1 (6 bases). Germline V CDR1 and CDR2: SEHNR, FQNEAQ (reference sequence). Trimming cost V 7 bases and J 5 bases, with 20 bases left between them. CDR3 length: 15 amino acids. CDR3 sequence (DNA): TGTGCCAGCACCTCACCCAGGGGTGTACCGGAGACCCAGTACTTC. It yields the protein CASTSPRGVPETQYF.

V usage is TRBV6-1 and J usage is TRBJ1-2, with a tentative D call TRBD1 (6 bases). Looked up from germline, CDR1 is MNHNS and CDR2 is SASEGT. With 4 bases removed from V and 8 bases from J, the gap between germline ends came to 17 bases. This CDR3 is 14 amino acids long. For the CDR3, the DNA is TGTGCCAGCAGTGGGACACAGGGCCCTAGGGGCTACACCTTC. Protein sequence: CASSGTQGPRGYTF.

The V call is TRBV7-9, the J call TRBJ2-2; TRBD2 aligns across 9 bases. The CDR3 contains 14 residues. The V gene end was trimmed by 11 bases and the J gene end by 5 bases; junction bases not matched to a gene: 9. Germline CDR1 SEHNR, CDR2 FQNEAQ (reference sequence). The CDR3 sequence: CAGGSGRRTGELFF. As DNA, the CDR3 is TGTGCCGGGGGTAGCGGGAGAAGGACCGGGGAGCTGTTTTTT.

The genes are TRBV28 and TRBJ2-2; D is perhaps TRBD2 (7 bases). CDR3 length: 17 amino acids. V was shortened by 7 bases and J by 2 bases, with 20 bases between the two germline ends. In germline, CDR1 is MDHEN, CDR2 SYDVKM. CDR3 coding DNA: TGTGCCAGCACGGGGGGCGCAGCGGGATTAAACACCGGGGAGCTGTTTTTT. It yields the protein CASTGGAAGLNTGELFF. Full variable domain (remainder filled in from reference TRBV28 and TRBJ2-2): DVKVTQSSRYLVKRTGEKVFLECVQDMDHENMFWYRQDPGLGLRLIYFSYDVKMKEKGDIPEGYSVSREKKERFSLILESASTNQTSMYLCASTGGAAGLNTGELFFGEGSRLTVL.

This clone was counted once. The V gene is TRBV10-1, the J gene TRBJ2-2; 8 bases match TRBD1. CDR1 is WNHNN and CDR2 is SYGVQD in the germline V gene (reference sequence). The ends lost 4 bases at V and 0 bases at J; junction bases unmatched: 4. The CDR3 sequence is 16 residues long. CDR3 in DNA: TGCGCCAGCAGTGCCCGGACAGGGACGAACACCGGGGAGCTGTTTTTT. Translating gives CASSARTGTNTGELFF.

This clone was seen only once. The chain has TRBV9 and TRBJ2-5; 11 positions match TRBD1. Looked up from germline, CDR1 is SGDLS and CDR2 is YYNGEE. After removal of 1 base from V and 5 bases from J, the junction contained 4 bases not matched to a gene. The CDR3 has 15 amino acids. CDR3 nucleotides: TGTGCCAGCAGCGTAACGGACAGGGGGCTTGAGACCCAGTACTTC. It encodes CASSVTDRGLETQYF.

In the case of this clone: Other DNA sequences of this sample code for an identical CDR3. J is TRBJ1-5 and V is TRBV29-1, with D possibly matching TRBD1 (6 bases). Germline CDR1 is SQVTM and CDR2 is ANQGSEA. Between the trimmed V and J ends, which lost 4 bases and 2 bases, there was a span of 6 bases. CDR3 length equals 12 residues. This CDR3 is CSVGQGNQPQHF. As DNA, the CDR3 is TGCAGCGTTGGACAGGGCAATCAGCCCCAGCATTTT.

In its sample, this clone was seen once. Compared with germline, one end of the junction differs, possibly owing to a read error. Other DNA sequences in this sample translate to the same CDR3. V usage is TRBV7-7 and J usage is TRBJ2-2; no clear D. Germline-derived CDR1 and CDR2 are SSHAT and FNYEAQ (reference sequence). The CDR3 is made up of 14 amino acids. The CDR3 loop is CASSLSGNTGELFF. Here the CDR3 DNA reads TGTGCTAGCAGCTTATCTGGTAACACCGGGGAGCTGTTTTTT.